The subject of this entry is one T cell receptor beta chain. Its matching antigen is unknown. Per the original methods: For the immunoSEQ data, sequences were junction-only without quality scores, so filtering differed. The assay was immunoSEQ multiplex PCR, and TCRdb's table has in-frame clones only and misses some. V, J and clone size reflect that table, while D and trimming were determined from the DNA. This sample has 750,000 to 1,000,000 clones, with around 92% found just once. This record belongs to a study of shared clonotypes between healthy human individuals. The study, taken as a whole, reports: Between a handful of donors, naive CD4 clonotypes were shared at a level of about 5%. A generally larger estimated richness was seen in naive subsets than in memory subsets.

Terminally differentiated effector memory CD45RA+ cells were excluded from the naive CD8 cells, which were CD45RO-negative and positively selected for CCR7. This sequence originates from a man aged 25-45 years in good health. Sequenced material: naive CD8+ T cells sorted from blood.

The DNA of the CDR3 is TGCGCCAGCAGCCCCCAGACCGGGACAGGGGATGAAAAACTGTTTTTT. Its protein is CASSPQTGTGDEKLFF. The chain recombines TRBV4-3 with TRBJ1-4; 10 bases agree with TRBD1. With V trimmed by 4 bases and J by 6 bases, 8 bases remained unmatched. CDR3 length: 16 residues. Germline V gene sequence: CDR1 LGHNA, CDR2 YSLEER.